This T cell receptor (beta chain) was obtained from a study of T cell changes during pregnancy in multiple sclerosis. With V trimmed by 5 bases and J by 4 bases, 11 bases remained unmatched. The V gene's germline CDR1 is SEHNR and CDR2 FQNEAQ (reference sequence). The CDR3 sequence is 15 residues long. Measured with immunoSEQ multiplex PCR; TCRdb has only the in-frame clones, and not every one. The repertoire holds just over 60,000 clones, with 92% as singletons. This chain links TRBV7-9 with TRBJ2-7; 7 bases agree with TRBD2. The sequences come from peripheral blood, collected in the second trimester of pregnancy. The sequence was obtained from a female donor in good health, enrolled as a control in a pregnancy study. In DNA, the CDR3 is TGTGCCAGCAGCGTGAACACGGTCGGGGGGTACGAGCAGTACTTC. This sequence encodes CASSVNTVGGYEQYF. The variable domain in full, completed from reference TRBV7-9 and TRBJ2-7, reads DTGVSQNPRHKITKRGQNVTFRCDPISEHNRLYWYRQTLGQGPEFLTYFQNEAQLEKSRLLSDRFSAERPKGSFSTLEIQRTEQGDSAMYLCASSVNTVGGYEQYFGPGTRLTVT.